The entry below describes one T cell receptor beta chain. TCRdb's copy holds only in-frame clones and misses some; the assay was immunoSEQ multiplex PCR. The sample consists of tens of thousands of clones, 83% of them appearing once. V gave up 0 bases and J gave up 11 bases; unmatched junction bases: 7. The CDR3 has 14 amino acids. CDR1 and CDR2 (germline): SGHTA, FQGNSA. This sample stems from a study of blood T cell repertoires in COVID-19. The sequenced sample was peripheral blood. The TCR originated in a man in his 70s with acute or convalescent COVID-19. The chain couples TRBV7-2 to TRBJ1-5; 7 positions agree with TRBD1. The CDR3 sequence is CASSLAGPQGAQHF. The CDR3 coding sequence is TGTGCCAGCAGCTTAGCTGGTCCCCAGGGGGCCCAGCATTTT. Using reference TRBV7-2 and TRBJ1-5 for the parts outside the CDR3, the full variable domain is GAGVSQSPSNKVTEKGKDVELRCDPISGHTALYWYRQSLGQGLEFLIYFQGNSAPDKSGLPSDRFSAERTGGSVSTLTIQRTQQEDSAVYLCASSLAGPQGAQHFGDGTRLSIL.